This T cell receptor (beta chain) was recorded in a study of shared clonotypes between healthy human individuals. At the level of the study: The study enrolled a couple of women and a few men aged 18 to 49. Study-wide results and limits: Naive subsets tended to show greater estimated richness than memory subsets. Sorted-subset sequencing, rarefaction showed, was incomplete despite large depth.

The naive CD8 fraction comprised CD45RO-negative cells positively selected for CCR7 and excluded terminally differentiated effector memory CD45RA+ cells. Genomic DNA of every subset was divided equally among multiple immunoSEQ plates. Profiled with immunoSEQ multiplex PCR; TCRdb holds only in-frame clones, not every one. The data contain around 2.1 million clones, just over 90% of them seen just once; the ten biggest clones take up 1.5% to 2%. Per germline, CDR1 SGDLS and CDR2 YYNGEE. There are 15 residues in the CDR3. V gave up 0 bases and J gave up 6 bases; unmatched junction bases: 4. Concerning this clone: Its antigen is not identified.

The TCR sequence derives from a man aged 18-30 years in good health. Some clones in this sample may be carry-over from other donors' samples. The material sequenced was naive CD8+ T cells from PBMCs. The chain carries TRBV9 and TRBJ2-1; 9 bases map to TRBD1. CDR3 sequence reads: CASSVGGQGSNEQFF. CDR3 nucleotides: TGTGCCAGCAGCGTAGGGGGACAGGGATCCAATGAGCAGTTCTTC.